A selection of T cell receptor beta chains follows, all from one sample in a study of blood T cells in healthy people across ages. A single record per CDR3 protein comes from TCRdb applying MiXCR to the 5' RACE reads. The repertoire holds more than 700,000 distinct CDR3 sequences, with roughly 46% as singletons. Sequencing used blood. These receptors were collected from a man aged 80 or over in good health. CDR3s include the opening cysteine and the closing phenylalanine or tryptophan. Each record gives: CDR3 length, clone size, J gene, D gene, V gene, CDR3 DNA, CDR3 protein. The D gene is left open where the match is weak. Clone size is not always given. Where it is, it says once, few, many or a class for expanded clones.

length: 15; size: many; J: TRBJ2-1; D: -; V: TRBV7-2; DNA: TGTGCCAGCAGCTTCAAGCTTTCCTATGACAATGAGCAGTTCTTC; CDR3: CASSFKLSYDNEQFF
length: 15; size: -; J: TRBJ2-1; D: -; V: TRBV2; DNA: TGTGCCAGCAGTGAACGGCCAGGGACCCACAATGAGCAGTTCTTC; CDR3: CASSERPGTHNEQFF
length: 15; size: few; J: TRBJ2-3; D: TRBD1; V: TRBV4-3; DNA: TGCGCCAGCAGCCAGGCCGGGACAGAGGAGGATACGCAGTATTTT; CDR3: CASSQAGTEEDTQYF
length: 13; size: -; J: TRBJ1-2; D: -; V: TRBV6-1; DNA: TGTGCCAGCAGCGGGCGGGGTGTCCGGGGCTACACCTTC; CDR3: CASSGRGVRGYTF
length: 17; size: few; J: TRBJ2-5; D: TRBD2; V: TRBV2; DNA: TGTGCCAGCAGTGAATTACGTGGCGGGAGGACACAGGAGACCCAGTACTTC; CDR3: CASSELRGGRTQETQYF
length: 18; size: -; J: TRBJ1-5; D: -; V: TRBV12-3/TRBV12-4; DNA: TGTGCCAGCAGTTGGTCGGGGGCGACTCATTATAGCAATCAGCCCCAGCATTTT; CDR3: CASSWSGATHYSNQPQHF
length: 16; size: -; J: TRBJ2-3; D: -; V: TRBV20-1; DNA: TGCAGTGCTAGGGATCCTCGCAGGGGGGCACCAGATACGCAGTATTTT; CDR3: CSARDPRRGAPDTQYF
length: 10; size: -; J: TRBJ1-2; D: -; V: TRBV20-1; DNA: TGCAGTGCGGCAGACTATGGCTACACCTTC; CDR3: CSAADYGYTF
length: 15; size: -; J: TRBJ2-1; D: -; V: TRBV27; DNA: TGTGCCAGCAAACGTGCCGGCGCTCGGGGCGGGGAGCAGTTCTTC; CDR3: CASKRAGARGGEQFF
length: 14; size: -; J: TRBJ2-1; D: -; V: TRBV15; DNA: TGTGCCACCAGCAAAACTGACGCTGGCAATGAGCAGTTCTTC; CDR3: CATSKTDAGNEQFF
length: 15; size: -; J: TRBJ2-7; D: -; V: TRBV27; DNA: TGTGCCAGCAGTTTAACCGGGACAAGAGGCCACGAGCAGTACTTC; CDR3: CASSLTGTRGHEQYF
length: 15; size: -; J: TRBJ2-7; D: -; V: TRBV12-3/TRBV12-4; DNA: TGTGCCAGCAGTTTAACAGGGACCCGGCCCTACGAGCAGTACTTC; CDR3: CASSLTGTRPYEQYF
length: 15; size: -; J: TRBJ2-3; D: TRBD2; V: TRBV7-2; DNA: TGTGCCAGCAGCTTTCTAGCGGGAGGGGCAGATACGCAGTATTTT; CDR3: CASSFLAGGADTQYF
length: 15; size: -; J: TRBJ2-1; D: -; V: TRBV4-1; DNA: TGCGCCAGCAGCCTAGGGACGCCGTCCTGCAATGAGCAGTTCTTC; CDR3: CASSLGTPSCNEQFF
length: 19; size: few; J: TRBJ2-5; D: -; V: TRBV7-2; DNA: TGTGCCAGCAGGGTCGTCGTCCGGAGGGGTCAATACCACCAAGAGACCCAGTACTTC; CDR3: CASRVVVRRGQYHQETQYF
length: 16; size: few; J: TRBJ2-1; D: TRBD1; V: TRBV14; DNA: TGTGCCAGCAGCCCCCTAGGACAGGGAGCCTACAATGAGCAGTTCTTC; CDR3: CASSPLGQGAYNEQFF